Sequencing of this T cell receptor (beta chain) was carried out in a study of T cell responses to AZD1222 COVID-19 vaccine. Study results and limitations: There were vaccine-associated CD4 TCRs across spike, dominant at 160-218 and 743-854. It was only a handful of AZD1222 recipients who were seropositive at baseline.

CDR3 size: 13 residues. Trimming left V 6 bases short and J 0 bases short, with 8 bases between. As for this clone: Its matching antigen is unknown.

TCRdb's table, derived via immunoSEQ multiplex PCR, lists solely in-frame clones and lacks some. Of fewer than 200,000 clones listed, about 92% are singletons. This chain uses TRBV12-3 or TRBV12-4 with TRBJ1-2; D remains unclear. The material was peripheral blood, obtained on day 0 of AZD1222 vaccination. This sequence originates from an adult in good health. The CDR3 nucleotides are TGTGCCAGCAGATTGAACGCTAACTATGGCTACACCTTC. Amino acids: CASRLNANYGYTF.